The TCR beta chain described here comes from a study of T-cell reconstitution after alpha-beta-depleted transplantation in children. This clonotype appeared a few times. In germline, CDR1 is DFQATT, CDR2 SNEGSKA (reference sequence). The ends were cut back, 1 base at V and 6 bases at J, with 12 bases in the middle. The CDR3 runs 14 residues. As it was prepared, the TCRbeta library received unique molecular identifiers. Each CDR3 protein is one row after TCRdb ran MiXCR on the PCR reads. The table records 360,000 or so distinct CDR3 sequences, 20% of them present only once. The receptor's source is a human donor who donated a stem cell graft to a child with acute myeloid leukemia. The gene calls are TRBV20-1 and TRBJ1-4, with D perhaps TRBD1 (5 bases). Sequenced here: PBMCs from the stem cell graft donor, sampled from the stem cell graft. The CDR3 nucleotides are TGCAGTGCTAGAGTGGCAGGGCAGGATGAAAAACTGTTTTTT. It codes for CSARVAGQDEKLFF.